Following are 28 T cell receptor beta chains from one sample sequenced in a study of neurological immune-mediated disorders. TCRdb reanalysed the 5' RACE reads using MiXCR and keeps one entry per CDR3 protein. The sample consists of about 120,000 distinct CDR3 sequences, 3.2% of them appearing once. The specimen sequenced was PBMCs. Receptors were obtained from a woman in her twenties or thirties with multiple sclerosis.

This clonotype came up many times. The chain combines TRBV12-3 or TRBV12-4 with TRBJ2-7; either TRBD1 or TRBD2 may fit D (5 bases each). The CDR3 contains 14 residues. V lost 8 bases and J 5 bases, leaving 19 bases between the germline ends. CDR3 nucleotide sequence: TGTGCCAGCTCCACGGGACCTATCGCGGACGAGCAGTACTTC. Translating gives CASSTGPIADEQYF.

By share, this clonotype ranks as medium-sized (0.01 to 0.1%). This chain connects TRBV20-1 to TRBJ2-7; 10 nucleotides agree with TRBD2. CDR3 size: 14 residues. CDR1 and CDR2 from the germline V gene are DFQATT and SNEGSKA (reference sequence). V was pared by 7 bases and J by 7 bases, with 13 bases of the junction left unmatched. The CDR3 loop reads CSVQDSGRPQEQYF. DNA for the CDR3: TGCAGTGTTCAAGATAGCGGGAGGCCACAAGAGCAGTACTTC.

There are many counts of this clonotype. The J gene is TRBJ1-2, the V gene TRBV12-3 or TRBV12-4; D remains unclear. Trimming pared 3 bases from V and 4 bases from J, leaving 12 bases between. The CDR3 runs 14 residues. CDR3 region: CASSFRSRTYGYTF. As DNA, the CDR3 is TGTGCCAGCAGTTTCCGCAGCAGGACCTATGGCTACACCTTC.

This clonotype came up many times. The chain joins TRBV4-3 to TRBJ1-5, with a possible D match to TRBD1 (5 bases). The V and J ends lost 4 bases and 6 bases respectively, with 19 bases between them. This CDR3 region has 16 residues. CDR1 and CDR2 from the germline V gene are LGHNA and YSLEER. In DNA, the CDR3 is TGCGCCAGCAGCCCCAAAGTTGTTCAGGGCGGTCAGCCCCAGCATTTT. Translated, it gives CASSPKVVQGGQPQHF.

In this sample, this clonotype turned up a few times. A much larger clone is a single base away; this may be a read error. The genes are TRBV20-1 and TRBJ2-5; 7 bases align to TRBD2. V lost 0 bases, J lost 2 bases, and 6 bases stayed unmatched. This CDR3 contains 15 residues. Germline CDR1 DFQATT, CDR2 SNEGSKA (reference sequence). CDR3 sequence (DNA): TGCAGTGCTAGAGAAGCGGGAAAGCTACAAGAGACCCAGTACTTC. Translated: CSAREAGKLQETQYF.

This clonotype was counted at least ten times. The rearrangement links TRBV2 to TRBJ2-7, with a weak D call TRBD2 (5 bases). The CDR3 runs 14 residues. Deletions cut 3 bases from V and 2 bases from J, with 11 bases between. The germline gives CDR1 SNHLY, CDR2 FYNNEI. The CDR3 region is CASSDGLPAYEQYF. DNA for the CDR3: TGTGCCAGCAGTGACGGACTGCCTGCCTACGAGCAGTACTTC.

Sample share makes this clonotype medium-sized. This chain uses TRBV20-1 with TRBJ2-7; TRBD2 agrees at 7 bases. The CDR3 is 15 amino acids. Trimming at V came to 3 bases and at J to 0 bases, leaving 8 bases not matched to a gene. Germline CDR1 reads DFQATT; CDR2 reads SNEGSKA (reference sequence). The CDR3 nucleotides read TGCAGTGCTAGCGGGAGGACGAAGAGCTCCTACGAGCAGTACTTC. This codes for CSASGRTKSSYEQYF.

This clonotype was picked up a small number of times. This rearrangement joins TRBV7-2 to TRBJ1-2, with no clear D. Trimming took 5 bases from V and 2 from J, leaving 12 bases between them. This CDR3 region has 14 residues. Germline V gives CDR1 SGHTA, CDR2 FQGNSA. CDR3 residues: CASSRLDGNYGYTF. The CDR3 DNA sequence: TGTGCCAGCAGCCGACTGGACGGGAACTATGGCTACACCTTC.

The table lists this clonotype with many counts. For the CDR3, the DNA is TGTGCCAGCAGCCCCATGAGGGGCTCTGGGGCCAACGTCCTGACTTTC. It yields the protein CASSPMRGSGANVLTF. The chain is built from TRBV12-3 or TRBV12-4 and TRBJ2-6; possibly TRBD1 or TRBD2 for D (5 bases each). Trimming took off 6 bases at V and 0 bases at J, with 12 bases between the two ends. The CDR3 is made up of 16 amino acids.

This clonotype showed up many times. The V call is TRBV7-2, the J call TRBJ2-1; perhaps TRBD2 as D (5 bases). Germline CDR1 SGHTA, CDR2 FQGNSA. The CDR3 consists of 15 residues. The V end was cut by 5 bases, the J end by 3 bases, with 14 bases between. In nucleotides, the CDR3 is TGTGCCAGCAGCCTGGGAGCGGACCTCTACAATGAGCAGTTCTTC. Its translation is CASSLGADLYNEQFF.

This clonotype was detected many times. V usage is TRBV20-1 and J usage is TRBJ1-5; D is perhaps TRBD1 (5 bases). This CDR3 is built from 16 residues. With 6 bases removed from V and 4 bases from J, the gap between germline ends came to 22 bases. Germline V gene sequence: CDR1 DFQATT, CDR2 SNEGSKA (reference sequence). This chain's CDR3 is CSATNPGQGSNQPQHF. CDR3 in DNA: TGCAGTGCCACAAACCCAGGGCAGGGCAGTAATCAGCCCCAGCATTTT.

This clonotype was detected ten times or more. V and J are TRBV5-6 and TRBJ1-1; the D gene is possibly TRBD1 (5 bases). V gave up 0 bases and J gave up 2 bases, with 14 bases separating them. The CDR3 sequence is 16 residues long. Germline-derived CDR1 and CDR2 are SGHDT and YYEEEE. CDR3 in amino acids: CASSLELDGGNTEAFF. CDR3 sequence (DNA): TGTGCCAGCAGCTTGGAATTGGACGGGGGTAACACTGAAGCTTTCTTT.

The rearrangement links TRBV5-1 to TRBJ2-1; the D is unclear. The CDR3 has 11 amino acids. V was trimmed by 3 bases and J by 5 bases, leaving 3 bases between them. Germline lookup yields CDR1 SGHRS and CDR2 YFSETQ. The CDR3 nucleotides read TGCGCCAGCAGCTACCACAATGAGCAGTTCTTC. This sequence encodes CASSYHNEQFF.

This clonotype was seen repeatedly, ten times or more. The CDR3 loop is CASSLEIGGKGYTF. CDR3 nucleotide sequence: TGTGCCAGCAGCTTAGAAATCGGCGGCAAGGGCTACACCTTC. V is TRBV7-9 and J is TRBJ1-2; D unresolved. Trimming removed 1 base at V and 8 bases at J, with 14 bases between. This CDR3 is 14 amino acids long. Germline V gene sequence: CDR1 SEHNR, CDR2 FQNEAQ (reference sequence).

This clonotype was seen a few times. The chain uses TRBV5-6 and TRBJ2-7; D is unresolved. CDR3 length: 11 residues. The germline gives CDR1 SGHDT, CDR2 YYEEEE. Trimming stripped 0 bases from V and 6 bases from J, with 4 bases between. CDR3 sequence: CASSLVGEQYF. The CDR3 nucleotides read TGTGCCAGCAGCTTGGTGGGCGAGCAGTACTTC. Together with reference TRBV5-6 and TRBJ2-7, the CDR3 gives the full variable domain: DAGVTQSPTHLIKTRGQQVTLRCSPKSGHDTVSWYQQALGQGPQFIFQYYEEEERQRGNFPDRFSGHQFPNYSSELNVNALLLGDSALYLCASSLVGEQYFGPGTRLTVT.

This clonotype has ten or more counts. The V call is TRBV5-1, the J call TRBJ1-2, with 8 positions matching TRBD1. The CDR3 has 15 residues. The junction had 11 bases not matched to a gene; V was cut back by 4 bases and J by 6 bases. CDR1 is SGHRS, CDR2 YFSETQ, per germline. The CDR3: CASSLPDRDFHGYTF. The CDR3 bases are TGCGCCAGCAGCCTCCCGGACAGGGACTTTCATGGCTACACCTTC. The variable domain in full, completed from reference TRBV5-1 and TRBJ1-2, reads KAGVTQTPRYLIKTRGQQVTLSCSPISGHRSVSWYQQTPGQGLQFLFEYFSETQRNKGNFPGRFSGRQFSNSRSEMNVSTLELGDSALYLCASSLPDRDFHGYTFGSGTRLTVV.

This clonotype was seen many times. This chain links TRBV15 with TRBJ1-1; perhaps TRBD1 as D (5 bases). The CDR3 totals 12 residues. Germline CDR1 and CDR2: LNHNV and YYDKDF (reference sequence). V dropped 6 bases and J dropped 5 bases, with 10 bases sitting between them. DNA of the CDR3: TGTGCCACCAGTCCGGGGGGGACTGAAGCTTTCTTT. Its translation: CATSPGGTEAFF.

This clonotype was observed many times. The V and J genes are TRBV5-1 and TRBJ2-1, with D unresolved. Trimming took off 0 bases at V and 0 bases at J, with 7 bases between the two ends. Germline V lookup: CDR1 SGHRS, CDR2 YFSETQ. The CDR3 is made up of 15 amino acids. CDR3 loop: CASSLGVSSYNEQFF. The CDR3 DNA sequence: TGCGCCAGCAGCTTGGGCGTTAGCTCCTACAATGAGCAGTTCTTC.

V and J are TRBV29-1 and TRBJ2-7; maybe TRBD1 (7 bases). V lost 7 bases and J lost 4, with 17 bases in between. Germline-derived CDR1 and CDR2 are SQVTM and ANQGSEA. This CDR3 comprises 13 residues. CDR3 in DNA: TGCAGCGCTGAGGGGGGACAGCTTTACGAGCAGTACTTC. Encoded protein: CSAEGGQLYEQYF.

This clonotype appeared many times. This chain uses TRBV5-4 with TRBJ2-5; 10 bases map to TRBD2. Trimming at V came to 0 bases and at J to 1 base, leaving 0 bases not matched to a gene. CDR3 length: 15 residues. From germline, CDR1 is SGHNT and CDR2 YYREEE (reference sequence). This chain's CDR3 is CASSLASGGQETQYF. CDR3 DNA sequence: TGTGCCAGCAGCTTGGCTAGCGGGGGCCAAGAGACCCAGTACTTC.

This sequence joins TRBV11-2 and TRBJ2-7, with 10 bases that match TRBD1. CDR3 length: 15 amino acids. The V gene's germline CDR1 is SGHAT and CDR2 FQNNGV. V gave up 5 bases and J gave up 4 bases; unmatched junction bases: 8. CDR3 amino acids: CASSHRMGQGYEQYF. In DNA, the CDR3 is TGTGCCAGCAGCCATAGGATGGGACAGGGGTACGAGCAGTACTTC. The variable domain in full, completed from reference TRBV11-2 and TRBJ2-7, reads EAGVAQSPRYKIIEKRQSVAFWCNPISGHATLYWYQQILGQGPKLLIQFQNNGVVDDSQLPKDRFSAERLKGVDSTLKIQPAKLEDSAVYLCASSHRMGQGYEQYFGPGTRLTVT.

This clonotype was seen many times. The chain has TRBV7-8 and TRBJ2-4, with a weak D call TRBD2 (6 bases). Germline V gene data show CDR1 as SGHVS and CDR2 as FQNEAQ. The V end lost 0 bases, the J end lost 14 bases, and 14 bases lay between the germline ends. This CDR3 is 13 amino acids long. CDR3 DNA: TGTGCCAGCAGCTTAGCGTCGGGTAGGGAGGAGTACTTC. Residues: CASSLASGREEYF.

The J gene is TRBJ2-3, the V gene TRBV7-2; TRBD2 might be the D (6 bases). Germline V gives CDR1 SGHTA, CDR2 FQGNSA. The CDR3 spans 14 residues. V gave up 10 bases and J gave up 4 bases, with 18 bases separating them. The CDR3 sequence is CATGSLATPDTQYF. CDR3 bases: TGTGCCACCGGGTCTCTAGCGACCCCAGATACGCAGTATTTT.

Many counts were recorded for this clonotype. The chain has TRBV20-1 and TRBJ1-1; no definite D call. CDR1 DFQATT and CDR2 SNEGSKA come from the germline V gene (reference sequence). V lost 5 bases, J lost 1 base, and 8 bases lay in between. The length of the CDR3 is 12 residues. The DNA for the CDR3 is TGCAGTGCTGCAGTGGGGAACACTGAAGCTTTCTTT. Encoded protein: CSAAVGNTEAFF.

This clonotype was observed at least ten times. The chain has TRBV20-1 and TRBJ2-3; no firm D call. The V end lost 0 bases, the J end lost 2 bases, and 6 bases lay between the germline ends. The germline V gene has CDR1 DFQATT and CDR2 SNEGSKA (reference sequence). The CDR3 sequence is 13 residues long. The CDR3 DNA sequence: TGCAGTGCTAGAGATCTGAACACAGATACGCAGTATTTT. Its protein product is CSARDLNTDTQYF.

This clonotype showed up many times. The rearrangement links TRBV5-1 to TRBJ1-2; tentative D call: TRBD1 (5 bases). Germline V gene lookup returns CDR1 SGHRS and CDR2 YFSETQ. The V and J ends lost 3 bases and 5 bases respectively, with 17 bases between them. This CDR3 is built from 15 residues. The CDR3 DNA is TGCGCCAGCAGCTCTAGGTTCGGCCAGGGTTATGGCTACACCTTC. Its translation: CASSSRFGQGYGYTF.

This clonotype has ten or more counts. This rearrangement joins TRBV5-1 to TRBJ2-2; 14 bases align to TRBD2. The V segment lost 4 bases and the J segment 1 base; nucleotides outside the gene matches: 6. CDR3 size: 18 residues. Germline CDR1 is SGHRS and CDR2 is YFSETQ. The CDR3 loop is CASSNGLAGGRNTGELFF. CDR3 DNA: TGCGCCAGCAGCAACGGACTAGCGGGGGGAAGGAACACCGGGGAGCTGTTTTTT.

This clonotype was observed at least ten times. Here the CDR3 reads CSAQPGTRKYNEQFF. CDR3 DNA: TGCAGTGCTCAGCCCGGGACTAGGAAATACAATGAGCAGTTCTTC. The V gene is TRBV20-1, the J gene TRBJ2-1, with 8 positions matching TRBD2. This CDR3 has 15 residues. V lost 5 bases, J lost 4 bases, and 10 bases stayed unmatched. Germline V gene lookup returns CDR1 DFQATT and CDR2 SNEGSKA (reference sequence).